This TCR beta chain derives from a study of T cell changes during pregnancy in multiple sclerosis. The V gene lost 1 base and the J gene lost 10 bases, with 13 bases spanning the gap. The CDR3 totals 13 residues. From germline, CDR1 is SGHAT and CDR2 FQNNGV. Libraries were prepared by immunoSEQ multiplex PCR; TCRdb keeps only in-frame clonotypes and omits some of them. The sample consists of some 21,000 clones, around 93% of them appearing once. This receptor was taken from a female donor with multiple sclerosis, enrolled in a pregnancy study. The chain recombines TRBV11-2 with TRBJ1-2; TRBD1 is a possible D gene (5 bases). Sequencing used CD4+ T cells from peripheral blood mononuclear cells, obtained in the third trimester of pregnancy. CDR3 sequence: CASSLVRSGDYTF. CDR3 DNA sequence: TGTGCCAGCAGCTTAGTCCGTTCGGGGGACTACACCTTC.